Below, 10 T cell receptor beta chains from the same sample are listed, as sequenced in a study of T cell responses to AZD1222 COVID-19 vaccine. Data came from immunoSEQ multiplex PCR; TCRdb stores just in-frame clones and leaves some out. The sample spans around 150,000 clones; the ten largest clones claim 2% to 2.5%. The specimen sequenced was peripheral blood. The origin of the receptors is an adult in good health.

The rearrangement joins TRBV3-1 (or the pseudogene TRBV3-2) to TRBJ1-5; D remains unclear. V lost 4 bases and J lost 4, with 8 bases in between. The CDR3 consists of 13 residues. Germline V CDR1 and CDR2: LGHDT, YNNKEL (reference sequence). Here the CDR3 reads CASSRRSNQPQHF. The DNA for the CDR3 is TGTGCCAGCAGCCGTAGGTCGAATCAGCCCCAGCATTTT.

This chain connects TRBV6-4 to TRBJ2-5; D not resolved. V lost 0 bases and J lost 1, with 6 bases in between. This CDR3 comprises 14 residues. Germline loops: CDR1 MRHNA, CDR2 SNTAGT. The CDR3 DNA follows: TGTGCCAGCAGTGACTCTGTAACCCAAGAGACCCAGTACTTC. Its translation: CASSDSVTQETQYF.

The chain links TRBV27 to TRBJ2-7, with 10 bases matching TRBD1. V was pared by 7 bases and J by 5 bases, with 11 bases of the junction left unmatched. The CDR3 has 15 amino acids. Germline V gene sequence: CDR1 MNHEY, CDR2 SMNVEV (reference sequence). In DNA, the CDR3 is TGTGCCAGCAAGCGGGACAGGGGTAAGGTGGACGAGCAGTACTTC. This codes for CASKRDRGKVDEQYF.

The rearrangement uses TRBV4-1 and TRBJ1-1; the D gene is possibly TRBD1 (5 bases). Germline loops: CDR1 MGHRA, CDR2 YSYEKL. V gave up 2 bases and J gave up 1 base, with 11 bases separating them. This CDR3 is built from 15 residues. CDR3 loop: CASSQSTTGNTEAFF. CDR3 nucleotides: TGCGCCAGCAGCCAATCCACCACAGGGAACACTGAAGCTTTCTTT.

The rearrangement links TRBV5-4 to TRBJ2-3; possibly TRBD1 or TRBD2 for D (5 bases each). Germline CDR1 SGHNT, CDR2 YYREEE (reference sequence). The CDR3 length is 15 residues. V shed 0 bases and J shed 0 bases, with 8 bases lying between them. The CDR3 nucleotides read TGTGCCAGCAGCTTGGCCAGGGACAGCACAGATACGCAGTATTTT. Its translation is CASSLARDSTDTQYF.

The chain recombines TRBV7-6 with TRBJ2-3; TRBD2 is a possible D gene (5 bases). The CDR3 sequence is 14 residues long. Germline assignment: CDR1 SGHVS and CDR2 FNYEAQ. The V gene lost 4 bases and the J gene lost 4 bases, with 12 bases spanning the gap. In DNA, the CDR3 is TGTGCCAGCAGCTCGGGGTTGGTCCCAGATACGCAGTATTTT. Its translation is CASSSGLVPDTQYF.

V usage is TRBV11-2 and J usage is TRBJ2-5; 9 positions match TRBD1. With V trimmed by 4 bases and J by 4 bases, 13 bases remained unmatched. This CDR3 spans 17 amino acids. The germline V gene has CDR1 SGHAT and CDR2 FQNNGV. The CDR3 here is CASSWTPSGTGRETQYF. The CDR3 DNA reads TGTGCCAGCAGCTGGACGCCGAGTGGGACAGGGCGAGAGACCCAGTACTTC.

The chain joins TRBV6-5 to TRBJ1-5; 8 bases map to TRBD1. The J segment lost 3 bases and the V segment lost 2 bases, leaving 6 bases of the junction unmatched. Germline V gene sequence: CDR1 MNHEY, CDR2 SVGAGI. CDR3 length equals 16 residues. As DNA, the CDR3 is TGTGCCAGCAGTTACACCGGACAGGGCTTCAATCAGCCCCAGCATTTT. It translates to CASSYTGQGFNQPQHF.

This chain uses TRBV27 with TRBJ2-6, with 10 bases aligning to TRBD1. CDR1 is MNHEY and CDR2 is SMNVEV in the germline V gene (reference sequence). J lost 3 bases, V lost 6 bases, and 8 bases had no gene match. The length of the CDR3 is 17 residues. The CDR3 bases are TGTGCCAGCAGCCCGGGACAGGGGTTCTATGGGGCCAACGTCCTGACTTTC. Protein: CASSPGQGFYGANVLTF.

V is TRBV5-1 and J is TRBJ1-6; D possibly corresponds to TRBD1 (6 bases). There are 14 residues in the CDR3. The V gene's germline CDR1 is SGHRS and CDR2 YFSETQ. V dropped 4 bases and J dropped 7 bases, with 12 bases sitting between them. The CDR3 loop is CASSPGQINSPLHF. The DNA of the CDR3 is TGCGCCAGCAGCCCCGGACAGATCAATTCACCCCTCCACTTT.